This paragraph reports one TCR beta chain. Its specific antigen is unknown. No much larger clone exists at a distance of one base, and base qualities are not known. The donors were healthy, HIV-negative adults who had no recently reported acute infections or vaccinations. Every donor was a Caucasian adult residing in Nashville, Tennessee, USA. CD4+ T cells were enriched by magnetic negative selection, after which naive cells were positively selected on CD45RA and the negative fraction was taken as the memory subset. Blood was collected by leukapheresis, and PBMCs were isolated by Ficoll-Histopaque density gradient centrifugation and then cryopreserved in liquid nitrogen vapor phase. Purity and quantity of every magnetically sorted T cell population were checked by analytical flow cytometry. From each sorted fraction, genomic DNA was isolated and quantified by UV absorbance on a Nanodrop 2000c. This record belongs to a study of shared clonotypes between healthy human individuals (dated by TCRdb to about 2020). Turning to the overall study: A couple of women and a few men aged 18 to 49 years were included in the cohort. Per donor, three plates each were used for CD4 naive and CD4 memory, two for CD8 naive, and one for CD8 memory. The study deeply sequenced blood TCR repertoires of about 5 healthy adults to estimate repertoire size and the extent of clonotype sharing between individuals. Libraries were prepared and TCR repertoires were sequenced by different laboratories using diverse techniques, in order to increase sequencing depth and limit assay-specific biases. Each donor's leukapheresis produced roughly between roughly 0.85 and 10 billion PBMCs.

TCR CDR3 regions were amplified from genomic DNA by multiplex PCR using the deep immunoSEQ assay. For each cell subset, the extracted genomic DNA was distributed evenly across all wells of several immunoSEQ 96-well plates, and each plate served as one replicate. For sorted subsets, around 0.2 ug of genomic DNA, equivalent to some 30,000 T cell genomes, went into each replicate PCR. Purified libraries were quantified with a Qubit 3.0 fluorometer, sized on a Bioanalyzer 2100, and re-quantified with the KAPA Library Quantification kit. Every immunoSEQ 96-well plate was sequenced on a separate single-read 150-cycle Illumina NextSeq 550 flow cell. In the source study's methods: Because the immunoSEQ output included only junctional sequences and no quality scores, the filtering could not be the same as the filtering used for full-length reads. Sequences were annotated with PyIR, a Python wrapper for IgBLAST v1.9, and V/J genes and CDR3 were assigned using IMGT germline references. Reads were removed for weak V/J assignments (E-value above 1e-6), missing CDR3, stop codons, out-of-frame junctions, or ambiguous translated residues. A V3J clonotype was defined by an identical inferred V gene, J gene, and CDR3 amino acid sequence. To compute the percentage overlap between repertoires, the number of shared unique clonotypes was divided by the size of the smaller repertoire. Three approaches were used to assess repertoire richness: RTK rarefaction, the Chao1 estimator, and Recon v2.1 estimates of unobserved clonotypes. OLGA was used to compute generation probabilities for all TCRbeta clonotypes that the gDNA method yielded from a handful of donors. Entries here come from immuneACCESS through TCRdb and include only in-frame sequences with V and J called. Some clones fail to appear in such tables; in the studies checked, an unresolved V gene covers under half of the shortfall, and the cause of the remainder is unknown. V, J and clone size were drawn from that table, and D and trimming were deduced from the DNA. The sample table shows 2 million to 2.5 million clones, and 95% are seen once. The ten largest clones capture around 0.13% of the sample.

The CDR3, from cysteine to phenylalanine, totals 17 residues. Just CDR3 DNA is preserved here, 51 bases in frame from base 1. Trimmed from V: 0 bases; trimmed from J: 7 bases; junction bases lacking a gene match: 9. As encoded in the germline V gene, CDR1 is SGHAT while CDR2 is FQNNGV. General findings and caveats noted by the study authors: Even with the large sequencing depth, rarefaction of the sorted-subset datasets indicated that sequencing was incomplete. Sampling was restricted to blood, and TCR repertoires in tissue are likely to differ from TCR repertoires in blood. Because the study included only a small number of donors, the genetic and exposure-history diversity represented was limited. Higher generation probabilities were observed for clonotypes shared by all four sorted-subset donors than for non-shared clonotypes. Sharing across a handful of donors was observed for about 5% of naive CD4, 3.5% of naive CD8, 2% to 2.5% of memory CD4, and roughly 0.4% of memory CD8 clonotypes. Estimated clonotype richness was generally larger for naive than for memory subsets. Based on pairwise subsampling, the degree of clonotype sharing among donors was expected to be affected by sequencing depth.

This receptor was taken from a man younger than 35 in good health. Sequencing used naive CD4+ T cells sorted from blood. The cell subset or site label for this specimen denotes: CD45RA+ positively selected. The rearrangement joined TRBV11-2 to TRBJ2-5, with 12 bases aligning to TRBD2. The CDR3 protein sequence reads: CASSLDLLAGGPGTQYF. The sequenced DNA: TGTGCCAGCAGCTTAGATCTCCTAGCGGGGGGGCCTGGGACCCAGTACTTC.